This T cell receptor beta chain was documented in a study of OX40 agonist ivuxolimab in advanced cancers. The overall study: Prior anti-PD-1, anti-PD-L1 or anti-CTLA-4 therapy did not bar entry, and 40% to 45% had some.

Study results and limitations: Expanded clones tended on average to be more numerous among CD8+ T cells than CD4+. Some of the lowest clonal expansion was seen in partial responders at 0.1-3.0 mg/kg.

In regard to this clone: Its cognate antigen is unknown.

Generated by immunoSEQ multiplex PCR, the TCRdb table keeps only in-frame clones and is missing some. Of approximately 74,000 clones listed, 90% are singletons. The J segment lost 3 bases and the V segment lost 1 base, leaving 10 bases of the junction unmatched. This CDR3 has 16 residues. Germline V gene lookup returns CDR1 GTSNPN and CDR2 SVGIG (reference sequence). The rearrangement links TRBV30 to TRBJ2-5; 8 bases map to TRBD1. This specimen was CD4+ or CD8+ T cells sorted from blood, taken in a trial of the OX40 agonist ivuxolimab. The sequence came from an adult with an advanced solid tumor such as melanoma, head and neck, liver or kidney cancer. CDR3: CAWSGQGTGLEETQYF. Here the CDR3 DNA reads TGTGCCTGGAGTGGTCAAGGGACAGGCTTGGAAGAGACCCAGTACTTC.